The 26 T cell receptor beta chains below were found in one sample sequenced in a study of T cells in Graves' hyperthyroidism and ophthalmopathy. Amplification targeted TCR beta CDR3 regions from RNA transcripts. The primer set for the first-round RT-PCR of the TCR CDR3 was HTBI. TCRdb ran MiXCR on the multiplex PCR reads and lists one entry per CDR3 protein. The table includes a few hundred thousand distinct CDR3 sequences, roughly 16% detected once. The sample consisted of blood. The source is a woman aged 40 to 50 with Graves' ophthalmopathy.

V and J are TRBV11-1 and TRBJ1-1, with a possible D match to TRBD1 (6 bases). The V gene lost 5 bases and the J gene lost 3 bases, with 13 bases spanning the gap. CDR1 and CDR2 from the germline V gene are SGHAT and FQDESV (reference sequence). This CDR3 is 14 amino acids long. This chain's CDR3 is CASSARGGDTEAFF. The CDR3 DNA sequence: TGTGCCAGCAGCGCCAGGGGAGGGGACACTGAAGCTTTCTTT.

This clonotype was seen a handful of times. The rearrangement joins TRBV9 to TRBJ1-3; D possibly corresponds to TRBD1 (5 bases). V lost 4 bases and J 0 bases, leaving 17 bases between the germline ends. CDR1 is SGDLS and CDR2 is YYNGEE in the germline V gene. The CDR3 extends over 17 amino acids. This chain's CDR3 is CASSSRGGASSGNTIYF. Written as DNA, the CDR3 is TGTGCCAGCAGCTCCCGAGGAGGGGCTTCCTCTGGAAACACCATATATTTT.

This clonotype was observed a handful of times. The chain carries TRBV18 and TRBJ2-6; unclear D gene. Germline V gives CDR1 KGHSH, CDR2 LQKENI. The V end lost 4 bases, the J end lost 0 bases, and 10 bases lay between the germline ends. The CDR3 has 16 residues. DNA of the CDR3: TGTGCCAGCTCACAGGACGGTGCCTCTGGGGCCAACGTCCTGACTTTC. Translating gives CASSQDGASGANVLTF.

This clonotype has a handful of counts. The V and J genes are TRBV5-5 and TRBJ2-5; D may match TRBD1 or TRBD2 (5 bases each). This CDR3 contains 14 residues. Per the germline V gene, CDR1 is SGHKS and CDR2 is YYEKEE (reference sequence). Between the trimmed V and J ends, which lost 5 bases and 1 base, there was a span of 12 bases. CDR3 amino acids: CASRGRALQETQYF. The CDR3 bases are TGTGCCAGCAGGGGGCGGGCCCTCCAAGAGACCCAGTACTTC.

This clonotype was seen only a few times. The chain links TRBV2 to TRBJ2-3, with D maybe TRBD2 (5 bases). This CDR3 region has 11 residues. V lost 4 bases and J 7 bases, leaving 6 bases between the germline ends. Germline V gene lookup returns CDR1 SNHLY and CDR2 FYNNEI. DNA of the CDR3: TGTGCCAGCAGTGGGGAGTATACGCAGTATTTT. Translating it yields CASSGEYTQYF.

Remarks on this clonotype: One base away lies a much larger clone, so this may be a sequencing read error. This chain joins TRBV3-1 and TRBJ2-1, with 11 positions matching TRBD2. Germline lookup yields CDR1 LGHDT and CDR2 YNNKEL (reference sequence). The CDR3 covers 15 residues. The CDR3: CASSQGTSGYNERFF. In DNA form, the CDR3 reads TGTGCCAGCAGCCAAGGGACTAGCGGGTACAATGAGCGGTTCTTC.

This clonotype showed up many times. The V and J genes are TRBV28 and TRBJ2-7, with a tentative D call TRBD2 (5 bases). CDR1 is MDHEN, CDR2 SYDVKM, per germline. The CDR3 is 12 amino acids. V lost 5 bases to trimming and J lost 7 bases, with 12 bases between them. In DNA, the CDR3 is TGTGCCAGCAGTCCGCGGACTGCTGAGCAGTACTTC. It translates to CASSPRTAEQYF.

This CDR3 is CASSYHSPSVDYNEQFF. CDR3 DNA sequence: TGTGCCAGCAGTTACCACTCCCCTAGCGTAGATTACAATGAGCAGTTCTTC. The rearrangement joins TRBV6-2 or TRBV6-3 to TRBJ2-1; D possibly corresponds to TRBD2 (6 bases). V was shortened by 2 bases and J by 4 bases, with 18 bases between the two germline ends. The CDR3 has 17 amino acids. In germline, CDR1 is MNHEY, CDR2 SVGEGT.

This clonotype showed up many times. This chain links TRBV12-5 with TRBJ2-1, with 11 bases matching TRBD2. The junction had 7 bases not matched to a gene; V was cut back by 4 bases and J by 11 bases. Germline lookup yields CDR1 LGHNT and CDR2 FRNRAP. The CDR3 length is 14 residues. In nucleotides, the CDR3 is TGTGCTAGTGGTTCCTCCTCTAGCGGGGGGAAGCAGTTCTTC. Encoded protein: CASGSSSSGGKQFF.

The genes are TRBV28 and TRBJ1-5; TRBD1 matches 7 bases. This CDR3 is built from 15 residues. Germline CDR1 and CDR2: MDHEN and SYDVKM. V was clipped by 3 bases and J by 4 bases; unmatched bases: 6. DNA for the CDR3: TGTGCCAGCAGTTTCTCCGGGACAGCTAATCAGCCCCAGCATTTT. Translated, it gives CASSFSGTANQPQHF.

This clonotype occurred many times. The chain employs TRBV3-1 and TRBJ2-3; D may be TRBD2 (5 bases). CDR1 LGHDT and CDR2 YNNKEL come from the germline V gene (reference sequence). This CDR3 is built from 13 residues. V lost 5 bases to trimming and J lost 4 bases, with 10 bases between them. CDR3 protein: CASSFRESDTQYF. Here the CDR3 DNA reads TGTGCCAGCAGCTTCCGGGAATCAGATACGCAGTATTTT.

This clonotype appeared many times. The gene calls are TRBV7-9 and TRBJ2-7; TRBD2 agrees at 10 bases. Looked up from germline, CDR1 is SEHNR and CDR2 is FQNEAQ (reference sequence). The CDR3 is 20 amino acids. Trimming cost V 3 bases and J 3 bases; bases outside gene matches: 20. The chain's CDR3 is CASSFISPSLAGVPNYEQYF. The DNA of the CDR3 is TGTGCCAGCAGCTTTATATCCCCATCCCTAGCGGGAGTCCCAAACTACGAGCAGTACTTC.

The chain carries TRBV6-1 and TRBJ2-6, with a tentative D call TRBD1 (6 bases). The V gene's germline CDR1 is MNHNS and CDR2 SASEGT. CDR3 length: 18 amino acids. V was clipped by 2 bases and J by 0 bases, with 14 bases between them. CDR3 region: CASSELTGLRSGANVLTF. In DNA form, the CDR3 reads TGTGCCAGCAGTGAACTAACAGGGTTGCGCTCTGGGGCCAACGTCCTGACTTTC.

In its sample, this clonotype was seen many times. The chain combines TRBV20-1 with TRBJ1-4; D unclear. In germline, CDR1 is DFQATT, CDR2 SNEGSKA (reference sequence). V was cut by 1 base and J by 5 bases, with 8 bases left in between. The CDR3 runs 13 residues. The chain's CDR3 is CSARAGGNEKLFF. The CDR3 DNA reads as TGCAGTGCTAGAGCTGGAGGAAATGAAAAACTGTTTTTT.

The sample holds many counts of this clonotype. This chain joins TRBV27 and TRBJ2-3, with D uncertain. Trimming took 4 bases from V and 10 from J, leaving 12 bases between them. The CDR3 consists of 12 residues. CDR1 and CDR2 from the germline V gene are MNHEY and SMNVEV (reference sequence). Written as DNA, the CDR3 is TGTGCCAGCAGTTCCCTTTATGGTCCGCAGTATTTT. This codes for CASSSLYGPQYF.

The table lists this clonotype with many counts. The V gene is TRBV18, the J gene TRBJ2-1; D call uncertain. Looked up from germline, CDR1 is KGHSH and CDR2 is LQKENI. The CDR3 spans 16 residues. V lost 0 bases and J lost 4, with 13 bases in between. The CDR3 DNA follows: TGTGCCAGCTCACCACCGTTGACCACCTCTTACAATGAGCAGTTCTTC. This codes for CASSPPLTTSYNEQFF.

This chain uses TRBV7-8 with TRBJ1-3; D is possibly TRBD1 (5 bases). The ends were cut back, 8 bases at V and 0 bases at J, with 11 bases in the middle. CDR1 and CDR2 (germline): SGHVS, FQNEAQ. This CDR3 region has 14 residues. The CDR3 DNA is TGTGCCAGCGGGGGGACGAACTCTGGAAACACCATATATTTT. Encoded protein: CASGGTNSGNTIYF.

V gene TRBV18 combines with J gene TRBJ1-4; TRBD1 matches 10 bases. Germline V CDR1 and CDR2: KGHSH, LQKENI. The ends lost 3 bases at V and 5 bases at J; junction bases unmatched: 6. The CDR3 spans 16 residues. The CDR3 DNA sequence: TGTGCCAGCTCACCTCCGACAGGGGGCGGAAATGAAAAACTGTTTTTT. Its translation: CASSPPTGGGNEKLFF.

The chain links TRBV28 to TRBJ2-6; 10 nucleotides match TRBD1. This CDR3 contains 15 residues. In germline, CDR1 is MDHEN, CDR2 SYDVKM. Trimming cost V 6 bases and J 2 bases; bases outside gene matches: 1. The DNA for the CDR3 is TGTGCCAGCAGGACAGGGGGCACTGGGGCCAACGTCCTGACTTTC. This sequence encodes CASRTGGTGANVLTF.

This clonotype came up once. This sequence may be a read error, since a much larger clone differs from it by one base. The rearrangement uses TRBV5-6 and TRBJ2-7; D remains ambiguous. CDR3 length: 13 residues. The germline V and J ends were trimmed by 0 bases and 5 bases, with 9 bases remaining between them. Germline V gene sequence: CDR1 SGHDT, CDR2 YYEEEE. The CDR3 DNA sequence: TGTGCCAGCAGCTTGGACACCCCGCACGAGCAGTACTTC. Its translation is CASSLDTPHEQYF.

This clonotype was seen many times. The chain couples TRBV3-1 to TRBJ2-5; possibly TRBD2 for D (5 bases). The CDR3 is made up of 15 amino acids. V was cut by 4 bases and J by 5 bases, with 17 bases left in between. Germline V gene sequence: CDR1 LGHDT, CDR2 YNNKEL (reference sequence). Here the CDR3 reads CASSPGGGPRETQYF. The CDR3 DNA reads TGTGCCAGCAGCCCCGGAGGTGGGCCTCGGGAGACCCAGTACTTC.

Comments on this clonotype: One end of the junction is discordant with germline, which a read error may explain. The rearrangement links TRBV6-1 to TRBJ2-7, with 7 bases aligning to TRBD2. From germline, CDR1 is MNHNS and CDR2 SASEGT. The CDR3 runs 14 residues. The CDR3 here is CASLRGGSGYEQYF. The DNA for the CDR3 is TGCGCCAGCCTAAGGGGCGGGAGCGGCTACGAGCAGTACTTC.

This clonotype was seen ten or more times. The chain joins TRBV6-1 to TRBJ2-7, with D perhaps matching TRBD2 (5 bases). The CDR3 sequence is 15 residues long. CDR1 and CDR2 from the germline V gene are MNHNS and SASEGT. Deletions cut 0 bases from V and 0 bases from J, with 9 bases between. The CDR3 region has the DNA TGTGCCAGCAGTGAAGCGGGAGACCCCTCCTACGAGCAGTACTTC. Amino acids: CASSEAGDPSYEQYF.

This clonotype was seen more than once but under ten times. The CDR3 here is CAISDFERRYQETQYF. The CDR3 DNA is TGTGCCATCAGTGACTTCGAGCGGAGGTACCAAGAGACCCAGTACTTC. This chain joins TRBV10-3 and TRBJ2-5; TRBD2 is a possible D gene (5 bases). CDR1 and CDR2 (germline): ENHRY, SYGVKD. This CDR3 is built from 16 residues. The V and J ends lost 3 bases and 0 bases respectively, with 14 bases between them.

Ten or more counts support this clonotype. The J gene is TRBJ2-5, the V gene TRBV5-1, with 7 bases matching TRBD2. J gave up 4 bases and V 2 bases, and 8 bases lay outside the gene matches. This CDR3 region has 15 residues. Germline-derived CDR1 and CDR2 are SGHRS and YFSETQ. Here the CDR3 reads CASSFRGTGGETQYF. The CDR3 DNA is TGCGCCAGCAGCTTCCGCGGGACGGGGGGAGAGACCCAGTACTTC.

Concerning this clonotype: A single base separates this from a much larger clone, so it may be a read error. The CDR3 spells CASSVSGGSTGELVF. CDR3 DNA: TGTGCCAGCAGTGTTAGCGGGGGATCAACCGGGGAGCTGGTTTTT. The chain has TRBV12-3 or TRBV12-4 and TRBJ2-2; 9 nucleotides align to TRBD2. The CDR3 contains 15 residues.